These 31 T cell receptor beta chains were all obtained from the same sample, sequenced in a study of T cell changes during pregnancy in multiple sclerosis. The repertoire was sequenced with immunoSEQ multiplex PCR; TCRdb's copy has only in-frame clones and lacks some. The table has roughly 11,000 clones, roughly 84% seen once. This sample comprised CD8+ T cells from peripheral blood mononuclear cells, obtained after pregnancy. All receptors come from a female donor in good health, enrolled as a control in a pregnancy study.

This chain links TRBV28 with TRBJ1-2; TRBD1 matches 7 bases. CDR3 length: 13 residues. V shed 6 bases and J 4 bases; nucleotides not matched to a gene: 5. Germline assignment: CDR1 MDHEN and CDR2 SYDVKM. The CDR3 here is CASSPTGFYGYTF. The DNA of the CDR3 is TGTGCCAGCAGCCCGACAGGGTTCTATGGCTACACCTTC.

This chain connects TRBV4-2 to TRBJ2-1; 11 bases are shared with TRBD2. Germline V CDR1 and CDR2: LGHNA, YNFKEQ. The CDR3 loop spans 16 amino acids. V was pared by 3 bases and J by 4 bases, with 5 bases of the junction left unmatched. CDR3 residues: CASSQIAGGEYNEQFF. CDR3 in DNA: TGTGCCAGCAGCCAGATAGCGGGGGGGGAATACAATGAGCAGTTCTTC.

The V call is TRBV14, the J call TRBJ2-3; 7 nucleotides match TRBD2. The V gene end was trimmed by 9 bases and the J gene end by 5 bases; junction bases not matched to a gene: 14. Germline assignment: CDR1 SGHDN and CDR2 FVKESK. The CDR3 consists of 15 residues. The CDR3 loop is CASTLTGGFGDTQYF. CDR3 sequence (DNA): TGTGCCAGTACCCTAACCGGGGGGTTCGGAGATACGCAGTATTTT.

The chain employs TRBV27 and TRBJ2-2; possibly TRBD2 for D (6 bases). Germline V gene lookup returns CDR1 MNHEY and CDR2 SMNVEV (reference sequence). V was clipped by 6 bases and J by 7 bases, with 21 bases between them. CDR3 length: 16 amino acids. The DNA for the CDR3 is TGTGCCAGCAGGAGTACACGACCCATGGGAGGCGGGGAGCTGTTTTTT. Its translation: CASRSTRPMGGGELFF.

The V gene is TRBV7-9, the J gene TRBJ2-7; 9 bases are a match to TRBD1. Germline V gives CDR1 SEHNR, CDR2 FQNEAQ (reference sequence). The trim removed 6 bases at V and 2 bases at J, leaving 2 bases unmatched. The CDR3 extends over 13 amino acids. CDR3 in amino acids: CASRGDRAYEQYF. The CDR3 DNA sequence: TGTGCCAGCAGAGGGGACAGGGCCTACGAGCAGTACTTC.

The genes are TRBV12-5 and TRBJ2-7, with D tentatively TRBD2 (6 bases). The germline gives CDR1 LGHNT, CDR2 FRNRAP. The CDR3 spans 13 residues. The germline V and J ends were trimmed by 6 bases and 0 bases, with 9 bases remaining between them. The DNA for the CDR3 is TGTGCTAGTGGGCGGGGAGACTCCTACGAGCAGTACTTC. It yields the protein CASGRGDSYEQYF.

The chain employs TRBV5-4 and TRBJ2-2; D ambiguous. Germline CDR1 SGHNT, CDR2 YYREEE (reference sequence). Deletions cut 1 base from V and 3 bases from J, with 13 bases between. CDR3 length equals 16 residues. The CDR3 sequence: CASSLFPQRDTGELFF. The CDR3 DNA reads as TGTGCCAGCAGCTTGTTCCCCCAACGGGACACCGGGGAGCTGTTTTTT. Full variable domain (rest looked up from reference TRBV5-4 and TRBJ2-2): ETGVTQSPTHLIKTRGQQVTLRCSSQSGHNTVSWYQQALGQGPQFIFQYYREEENGRGNFPPRFSGLQFPNYSSELNVNALELDDSALYLCASSLFPQRDTGELFFGEGSRLTVL.

V and J are TRBV4-1 and TRBJ1-3; 10 bases fit TRBD1. This CDR3 region has 15 residues. The V gene end was trimmed by 6 bases and the J gene end by 3 bases; junction bases not matched to a gene: 5. CDR1 is MGHRA and CDR2 is YSYEKL in the germline V gene. The CDR3 reads CASSRQGAVGNTIYF. In DNA, the CDR3 is TGCGCCAGCAGTCGACAGGGGGCGGTTGGAAACACCATATATTTT.

The V call is TRBV19, the J call TRBJ1-2; D is perhaps TRBD1 (5 bases). This CDR3 has 17 residues. With 3 bases removed from V and 0 bases from J, the gap between germline ends came to 17 bases. From germline, CDR1 is LNHDA and CDR2 SQIVND (reference sequence). This CDR3 reads CASSIGFGGPSNYGYTF. CDR3 coding DNA: TGTGCCAGTAGTATTGGTTTCGGGGGTCCATCTAACTATGGCTACACCTTC.

This sequence joins TRBV7-2 and TRBJ2-7; 9 bases are a match to TRBD1. CDR1 SGHTA and CDR2 FQGNSA come from the germline V gene. With V trimmed by 5 bases and J by 4 bases, 9 bases remained unmatched. This CDR3 comprises 15 residues. DNA for the CDR3: TGTGCCAGCAGCACCCAACGCGGGACAGGGTACGAGCAGTACTTC. Translation: CASSTQRGTGYEQYF.

The count of this clone is one. The J gene is TRBJ1-5, the V gene TRBV6-6; the D is unclear. Germline V gene lookup returns CDR1 MNHNY and CDR2 SVGAGI (reference sequence). The CDR3 runs 12 residues. The germline V and J ends were trimmed by 2 bases and 4 bases, with 3 bases remaining between them. The CDR3 loop reads CASSYENQPQHF. The CDR3 nucleotides read TGTGCCAGCAGTTACGAGAATCAGCCCCAGCATTTT.

The chain joins TRBV7-8 to TRBJ2-1; 12 nucleotides match TRBD2. The CDR3 contains 16 residues. Germline trimming cut 5 bases from V and 7 bases from J; bases unmatched to any gene: 9. The V gene's germline CDR1 is SGHVS and CDR2 FQNEAQ. The CDR3 nucleotides read TGTGCCAGCAGCCGAAGGACTAGCGGGGTGCTGAATGAGCAGTTCTTC. Its protein product is CASSRRTSGVLNEQFF.

The rearrangement uses TRBV7-9 and TRBJ2-1; 8 bases line up with TRBD1. V gave up 5 bases and J gave up 3 bases; unmatched junction bases: 6. This CDR3 comprises 15 residues. Germline CDR1 reads SEHNR; CDR2 reads FQNEAQ (reference sequence). DNA of the CDR3: TGTGCCAGCAGCCCGCAGGGGGCTTACTACAATGAGCAGTTCTTC. Its protein is CASSPQGAYYNEQFF.

CDR3 protein: CASSPQGVWTNEKLFF. The CDR3 DNA reads TGTGCCAGCAGCCCGCAGGGGGTATGGACTAATGAAAAACTGTTTTTT. The chain joins TRBV7-9 to TRBJ1-4; 7 bases are shared with TRBD1. Trimming removed 5 bases from V and 2 bases from J; junction bases left unmatched: 8. Germline values: CDR1 SEHNR, CDR2 FQNEAQ (reference sequence). The CDR3 spans 16 residues. Combining the CDR3 with reference TRBV7-9 and TRBJ1-4 gives the whole variable domain DTGVSQNPRHKITKRGQNVTFRCDPISEHNRLYWYRQTLGQGPEFLTYFQNEAQLEKSRLLSDRFSAERPKGSFSTLEIQRTEQGDSAMYLCASSPQGVWTNEKLFFGSGTQLSVL.

This chain joins TRBV29-1 and TRBJ2-5, with D perhaps matching TRBD2 (7 bases). Germline V gene sequence: CDR1 SQVTM, CDR2 ANQGSEA. This CDR3 is 12 amino acids long. V lost 7 bases and J 5 bases, leaving 14 bases between the germline ends. The CDR3: CSGGGLLETQYF. CDR3 nucleotides: TGCAGCGGGGGGGGCCTCCTTGAGACCCAGTACTTC. Full variable domain (rest looked up from reference TRBV29-1 and TRBJ2-5): SAVISQKPSRDICQRGTSLTIQCQVDSQVTMMFWYRQQPGQSLTLIATANQGSEATYESGFVIDKFPISRPNLTFSTLTVSNMSPEDSSIYLCSGGGLLETQYFGPGTRLLVL.

J is TRBJ2-1 and V is TRBV5-4; 7 nucleotides agree with TRBD2. Germline lookup yields CDR1 SGHNT and CDR2 YYREEE (reference sequence). This CDR3 contains 18 residues. V gave up 4 bases and J gave up 3 bases; unmatched junction bases: 16. The CDR3 loop reads CASSPGGVAGAHYNEQFF. Here the CDR3 DNA reads TGTGCCAGCAGCCCGGGTGGAGTAGCGGGTGCGCACTACAATGAGCAGTTCTTC.

J is TRBJ1-2 and V is TRBV5-6, with TRBD1 matching over 8 bases. Unmatched junction bases numbered 7, after V lost 4 bases and J lost 2 bases. Germline loops: CDR1 SGHDT, CDR2 YYEEEE. The CDR3 consists of 15 residues. In DNA form, the CDR3 reads TGTGCCAGCAGCATATCGGACAGGGAGAACTATGGCTACACCTTC. It codes for CASSISDRENYGYTF.

V and J are TRBV2 and TRBJ1-1, with D possibly being TRBD1 (6 bases). V dropped 10 bases and J dropped 2 bases, with 14 bases sitting between them. Germline values: CDR1 SNHLY, CDR2 FYNNEI. The CDR3 is 13 residues long. The CDR3 protein is CATNPTGNTEAFF. The CDR3 DNA reads as TGTGCCACCAACCCGACAGGAAACACTGAAGCTTTCTTT.

V is TRBV5-4 and J is TRBJ1-6; no clear D. V shed 1 base and J shed 8 bases, with 10 bases lying between them. Germline V CDR1 and CDR2: SGHNT, YYREEE (reference sequence). This CDR3 region has 14 residues. CDR3 sequence reads: CASSLIAWDSPLHF. CDR3 in DNA: TGTGCCAGCAGCTTGATAGCTTGGGATTCACCCCTCCACTTT.

The chain carries TRBV30 and TRBJ2-3; D unclear. The V gene lost 2 bases and the J gene lost 5 bases, with 11 bases spanning the gap. CDR3 length: 13 residues. In germline, CDR1 is GTSNPN, CDR2 SVGIG (reference sequence). Here the CDR3 DNA reads TGTGCCTGGAGTTTCCGCGAGGAAGATACGCAGTATTTT. It encodes CAWSFREEDTQYF.

The rearrangement joins TRBV5-1 to TRBJ2-1, with 11 bases lining up with TRBD2. CDR3 length: 16 residues. The V gene end was trimmed by 4 bases and the J gene end by 9 bases; junction bases not matched to a gene: 12. Germline lookup yields CDR1 SGHRS and CDR2 YFSETQ. The CDR3 loop is CASSLLAGGPTREQFF. CDR3 coding DNA: TGCGCCAGCAGCCTATTAGCGGGAGGGCCAACGCGTGAGCAGTTCTTC.

This chain connects TRBV27 to TRBJ2-1, with D possibly being TRBD1 (6 bases). V lost 7 bases to trimming and J lost 9 bases, with 19 bases between them. Germline values: CDR1 MNHEY, CDR2 SMNVEV (reference sequence). This CDR3 spans 14 amino acids. CDR3 protein: CASTAVSWGPEQFF. CDR3 coding DNA: TGTGCCAGCACCGCCGTGAGCTGGGGGCCTGAGCAGTTCTTC.

The chain recombines TRBV6-1 with TRBJ2-7; 10 positions agree with TRBD2. Trimming cost V 3 bases and J 5 bases; bases outside gene matches: 7. CDR3 size: 15 residues. Germline V lookup: CDR1 MNHNS, CDR2 SASEGT. The CDR3 loop is CASSELSSGSNEQYF. The CDR3 DNA sequence: TGTGCCAGCAGTGAGCTGTCTAGCGGGAGCAACGAGCAGTACTTC.

This clone was counted a single time. The chain links TRBV5-1 to TRBJ1-1, with D unresolved. The CDR3 has 13 amino acids. Germline V gene sequence: CDR1 SGHRS, CDR2 YFSETQ. Trimming removed 1 base from V and 4 bases from J, with 8 bases in between. In DNA form, the CDR3 reads TGCGCCAGCAGCTTGAACGCGCCCACTGAAGCTTTCTTT. Its translation is CASSLNAPTEAFF.

V is TRBV15 and J is TRBJ2-3; TRBD2 matches 10 bases. The germline CDR1 and CDR2 sequences are LNHNV and YYDKDF (reference sequence). Losses at the gene ends were 3 bases for V and 9 bases for J; bases not matched to a gene: 15. CDR3 length: 17 residues. Here the CDR3 DNA reads TGTGCCACCAGCAGTACCCAGGGACTAGCGCATTCAGGGACGCAGTATTTT. This encodes CATSSTQGLAHSGTQYF.

By sample fraction, this clone is medium-sized. The chain recombines TRBV11-2 with TRBJ2-3; 8 positions match TRBD2. This CDR3 spans 16 amino acids. Germline CDR1 and CDR2: SGHAT and FQNNGV. V lost 1 base, J lost 2 bases, and 5 bases stayed unmatched. The CDR3 region has the DNA TGTGCCAGCAGCTTAGGAGCGGGAGTAGTCACAGATACGCAGTATTTT. Translated: CASSLGAGVVTDTQYF.

V gene TRBV28 combines with J gene TRBJ2-3; possible D gene TRBD2, 5 bases. Per the germline V gene, CDR1 is MDHEN and CDR2 is SYDVKM. Between the trimmed V and J ends, which lost 8 bases and 0 bases, there was a span of 18 bases. The CDR3 extends over 16 amino acids. CDR3 amino acids: CASGRASSSSTDTQYF. The CDR3 DNA is TGTGCCAGCGGACGTGCTAGCTCCTCTAGCACAGATACGCAGTATTTT. Together with reference TRBV28 and TRBJ2-3, the CDR3 gives the full variable domain: DVKVTQSSRYLVKRTGEKVFLECVQDMDHENMFWYRQDPGLGLRLIYFSYDVKMKEKGDIPEGYSVSREKKERFSLILESASTNQTSMYLCASGRASSSSTDTQYFGPGTRLTVL.

This clone is a singleton in its sample. This chain uses TRBV9 with TRBJ2-3; 9 bases align to TRBD1. This CDR3 spans 16 amino acids. Trimming took 3 bases from V and 8 from J; bases not matched to a gene: 13. Germline values: CDR1 SGDLS, CDR2 YYNGEE. CDR3 loop: CASSGHRGLVSGTQYF. CDR3 sequence (DNA): TGTGCCAGCAGCGGACACAGGGGGCTTGTGAGTGGTACGCAGTATTTT.

This clone showed up just once. This rearrangement joins TRBV6-4 to TRBJ2-2; 10 bases agree with TRBD1. After removal of 0 bases from V and 4 bases from J, the junction contained 2 bases not matched to a gene. Germline V gene data show CDR1 as MRHNA and CDR2 as SNTAGT. CDR3 length: 16 residues. The CDR3 protein is CASSDSRTGGTGELFF. In nucleotides, the CDR3 is TGTGCCAGCAGTGACTCCAGGACAGGGGGCACCGGGGAGCTGTTTTTT.

The gene calls are TRBV7-2 and TRBJ2-2; maybe TRBD2 (6 bases). Germline CDR1 SGHTA, CDR2 FQGNSA. This CDR3 has 15 residues. V dropped 3 bases and J dropped 1 base, with 9 bases sitting between them. CDR3: CASSFSGRNTGELFF. Here the CDR3 DNA reads TGTGCCAGCAGCTTCAGCGGGCGGAACACCGGGGAGCTGTTTTTT.

This clone was counted at least ten times. The genes are TRBV2 and TRBJ1-2, with 8 bases lining up with TRBD1. Trimming at V came to 1 base and at J to 4 bases, leaving 2 bases not matched to a gene. The length of the CDR3 is 14 residues. The germline V gene encodes CDR1 SNHLY and CDR2 FYNNEI. CDR3 residues: CASSEEDRGYGYTF. The DNA for the CDR3 is TGTGCCAGCAGTGAAGAAGACAGGGGCTATGGCTACACCTTC.